The rows below give T cell receptor beta chains drawn from one sample of a study of identical twins. Using its own MiXCR run on the 5' RACE reads, TCRdb lists one record per CDR3 protein. The sample contains hundreds of thousands of distinct CDR3 sequences, less than 9.5% of which appear only once. The specimen was memory (CD45RO+) T cells sorted from blood. These receptors all come from a woman between 18 and 29 years old in good health. Each CDR3 is given with its conserved first and last residue. A D gene is named only where the DNA matches it firmly. Clone size is stated in some rows and not others, as once, few, many or a class when expanded.

abundance: NA; j_gene: TRBJ2-5; d_gene: NA; v_gene: TRBV29-1; CDR3nt: TGCAGCGTTGAAACGGGGTGGGAGACCCAGTACTTC; CDR3aa: CSVETGWETQYF
abundance: NA; j_gene: TRBJ2-1; d_gene: NA; v_gene: TRBV5-6; CDR3nt: TGTGCCAGCAGCTGGGGGGACAACTACAATGAGCAGTTCTTC; CDR3aa: CASSWGDNYNEQFF
abundance: NA; j_gene: TRBJ2-7; d_gene: NA; v_gene: TRBV12-3/TRBV12-4; CDR3nt: TGTGCCAGCAGTCCGGGCCCAACCTACGAGCAGTACTTC; CDR3aa: CASSPGPTYEQYF
abundance: NA; j_gene: TRBJ1-1; d_gene: NA; v_gene: TRBV11-2; CDR3nt: TGTGCCAGCAGCTTTATAGAGAACACTGAAGCTTTCTTT; CDR3aa: CASSFIENTEAFF
abundance: few; j_gene: TRBJ1-1; d_gene: TRBD1; v_gene: TRBV7-9; CDR3nt: TGTGCCAGCAGCGGGGGACAGGGGGCCTTTGAAGCTTTCTTT; CDR3aa: CASSGGQGAFEAFF
abundance: many; j_gene: TRBJ1-1; d_gene: NA; v_gene: TRBV7-2; CDR3nt: TGTGCCAGCAGCTTCACAGCGAACACTGAAGCTTTCTTT; CDR3aa: CASSFTANTEAFF
abundance: NA; j_gene: TRBJ2-7; d_gene: NA; v_gene: TRBV7-2; CDR3nt: TGTGCCAGCAGCTTAGCGAGAGGGGCCGAGCAGTACTTC; CDR3aa: CASSLARGAEQYF
abundance: NA; j_gene: TRBJ2-5; d_gene: NA; v_gene: TRBV27; CDR3nt: TGTGCCAGCAGTCCCCCCCTTAGGCCCGAGACCCAGTACTTC; CDR3aa: CASSPPLRPETQYF
abundance: NA; j_gene: TRBJ2-2; d_gene: NA; v_gene: TRBV27; CDR3nt: TGTGCCAGCAGATCCCTGGGGGCACTGGGGGCCGGGGAGCTGTTTTTT; CDR3aa: CASRSLGALGAGELFF
abundance: few; j_gene: TRBJ2-2; d_gene: NA; v_gene: TRBV6-1; CDR3nt: TGTGCCGGAAAGACGGGGAACACCGGGGAGCTGTTTTTT; CDR3aa: CAGKTGNTGELFF
abundance: NA; j_gene: TRBJ2-2; d_gene: NA; v_gene: TRBV12-3/TRBV12-4; CDR3nt: TGTGCCAGCAGTTTTAGTAGGCCAGTGCCAATTTTT; CDR3aa: CASSFSRPVPIF
abundance: NA; j_gene: TRBJ2-7; d_gene: NA; v_gene: TRBV7-2; CDR3nt: TGTGCCAGCAGCCCCGCCGGGACCTCCGCCGAGCAGTACTTC; CDR3aa: CASSPAGTSAEQYF
abundance: NA; j_gene: TRBJ2-2; d_gene: NA; v_gene: TRBV19; CDR3nt: TGTGCCAGTACCAACCGTTTCGGGGAGCTGTTTTTT; CDR3aa: CASTNRFGELFF
abundance: few; j_gene: TRBJ2-1; d_gene: TRBD2; v_gene: TRBV28; CDR3nt: TGTGCCAGCAGTACCGGGACTAGCGCTAATGAGCAGTTCTTC; CDR3aa: CASSTGTSANEQFF
abundance: NA; j_gene: TRBJ2-5; d_gene: NA; v_gene: TRBV20-1; CDR3nt: TGCAGTGCTTTCGACCGGCAAGAGACCCAGTACTTC; CDR3aa: CSAFDRQETQYF
abundance: many; j_gene: TRBJ2-4; d_gene: TRBD1; v_gene: TRBV20-1; CDR3nt: TGCAGTGCTAGAGAGGGCCCGGGACAGACGATAAAAGCCAAAAACATTCAGTACTTC; CDR3aa: CSAREGPGQTIKAKNIQYF
abundance: few; j_gene: TRBJ1-6; d_gene: NA; v_gene: TRBV14; CDR3nt: TGTGCCAGCAGCCCTGCCCCCCTCGGCTCACCCCTCCACTTT; CDR3aa: CASSPAPLGSPLHF
abundance: few; j_gene: TRBJ2-4; d_gene: NA; v_gene: TRBV9; CDR3nt: TGTGCCAGCAGCCTGAGGTCGGAGCGGCCCTCCACTGCCAAAAACATTCAGTACTTC; CDR3aa: CASSLRSERPSTAKNIQYF
abundance: few; j_gene: TRBJ2-7; d_gene: TRBD2; v_gene: TRBV19; CDR3nt: TGTGCCAGTAGTATAGTTCCGGGAGGACTCTACGAGCAGTACTTC; CDR3aa: CASSIVPGGLYEQYF
abundance: few; j_gene: TRBJ2-1; d_gene: NA; v_gene: TRBV20-1; CDR3nt: TGCAGTGCTAGGTTGGGTTCCGCCGACAATGAGCAGTTCTTC; CDR3aa: CSARLGSADNEQFF
abundance: many; j_gene: TRBJ2-3; d_gene: TRBD2; v_gene: TRBV5-1; CDR3nt: TGCGCCAGCAGATCCGGGACTAGCGGCCTCACAGATACGCAGTATTTT; CDR3aa: CASRSGTSGLTDTQYF
abundance: NA; j_gene: TRBJ2-1; d_gene: TRBD2; v_gene: TRBV2; CDR3nt: TGTGCCAGCAGCTTCTCAAGACTAGCGGGAGCGGCTGAGCAGTTCTTC; CDR3aa: CASSFSRLAGAAEQFF
abundance: NA; j_gene: TRBJ2-1; d_gene: TRBD2; v_gene: TRBV30; CDR3nt: TGTGCCTGGAGCCTTAAGACACTAGCGACTGACAATGAGCAGTTCTTC; CDR3aa: CAWSLKTLATDNEQFF
abundance: many; j_gene: TRBJ1-3; d_gene: TRBD1; v_gene: TRBV20-1; CDR3nt: TGCAGTGCCCTCGGGACAGGGGATGGAAACACCATATATTTT; CDR3aa: CSALGTGDGNTIYF
abundance: NA; j_gene: TRBJ1-6; d_gene: NA; v_gene: TRBV18; CDR3nt: TGTGCCAGCTCACCGGCTAGCTCCTATAATTCACCCCTCCACTTT; CDR3aa: CASSPASSYNSPLHF
abundance: many; j_gene: TRBJ1-2; d_gene: NA; v_gene: TRBV6-1; CDR3nt: TGTGCCAGCAGCCGCACAGGAGCCCGAAGGGGCTACACCTTC; CDR3aa: CASSRTGARRGYTF